A selection of T cell receptor beta chains follows, all from one sample in a study of neurological immune-mediated disorders. MiXCR was run by TCRdb on the 5' RACE reads, yielding one entry per CDR3 protein. The sample records approximately 50,000 distinct CDR3 sequences, over 4.5% being singletons. Sequenced sample: CD4+ T cells from blood. The receptors were sampled from a woman aged 18-35 years with multiple sclerosis. The CDR3 runs from the conserved cysteine through the conserved F or W. The D gene is left open where the match is weak.

D	V	J	CDR3
TRBD1	TRBV25-1	TRBJ2-5	CASEQGAVETQYF
TRBD1	TRBV3-1	TRBJ2-2	CASSRGTGATNTGELFF
-	TRBV7-9	TRBJ2-1	CASSLMVFAHPNEQFF
-	TRBV14	TRBJ1-1	CASSQEASGRAFF
-	TRBV20-1	TRBJ1-1	CSARDPRQENTEAFF
-	TRBV18	TRBJ1-2	CASSPDGNYGYTF
TRBD2	TRBV6-2/TRBV6-3	TRBJ2-1	CASRKGGAGEGEQFF
TRBD1	TRBV5-1	TRBJ2-5	CASSLIGGGPGETQYF
-	TRBV20-1	TRBJ1-4	CSAEESATNEKLFF
-	TRBV19	TRBJ2-2	CASSTPTNTGELFF
-	TRBV6-2/TRBV6-3	TRBJ1-2	CASSLQGLVGYTF
TRBD1	TRBV25-1	TRBJ1-2	CASGEPGQFYGYTF
-	TRBV19	TRBJ2-1	CASSISGTTSGQFF
-	TRBV29-1	TRBJ1-4	CSVELVNEKLFF
-	TRBV7-9	TRBJ2-7	CASSQTVVYEQYF
-	TRBV20-1	TRBJ2-1	CSASRYGEQFF
-	TRBV3-1	TRBJ2-6	CASSQLSAGANVLTF
-	TRBV6-2/TRBV6-3	TRBJ2-5	CASSSGRYQETQYF
-	TRBV20-1	TRBJ2-3	CSASGRGSDTQYF
TRBD1	TRBV5-1	TRBJ2-5	CASSWTGGLGETQYF
-	TRBV6-1	TRBJ2-7	CASTGGAYEQYF
-	TRBV29-1	TRBJ2-1	CSVDRSSYNEQFF
TRBD2	TRBV9	TRBJ2-3	CASSRLAGTSTDTQYF
-	TRBV12-3/TRBV12-4	TRBJ1-2	CASSLPAILYGYTF
TRBD2	TRBV20-1	TRBJ2-2	CSARPRGKSTGELFF
-	TRBV28	TRBJ2-2	CASSFPGGRNTGELFF
TRBD1	TRBV20-1	TRBJ2-1	CRAGQGVYNEQFF
TRBD1	TRBV20-1	TRBJ2-5	CSARAQGQAITETQYF
-	TRBV20-1	TRBJ2-7	CSARDFGKSYEQYF
TRBD1	TRBV4-1	TRBJ1-1	CASSPQPGQGFNTEAFF
TRBD2	TRBV24-1	TRBJ2-1	CATSAPLAGAGNEQFF
TRBD1	TRBV19	TRBJ1-1	CASSIGRQGNTEAFF
-	TRBV14	TRBJ2-1	CASSQDGRRGHEQFF
-	TRBV20-1	TRBJ2-3	CSPSPRTDTQYF
TRBD1	TRBV5-5	TRBJ1-5	CASSLAGTGGNQPQHF
TRBD2	TRBV6-6	TRBJ2-1	CAHGGGGNEQFF
-	TRBV12-3/TRBV12-4	TRBJ2-1	CASSLSPNNEQFF
TRBD2	TRBV7-2	TRBJ2-5	CASSLGASGRARETQYF
TRBD2	TRBV7-2	TRBJ2-1	CASGEQLAGGRSYNEQFF
-	TRBV7-2	TRBJ2-5	CASSLGWTDQETQYF
TRBD2	TRBV19	TRBJ2-1	CASSLLLSSGSRGNNEQFF
TRBD2	TRBV6-5	TRBJ2-1	CASKGLAGYNEQFF
TRBD1	TRBV4-1	TRBJ2-1	CASSQAGTGNEQFF
-	TRBV10-2	TRBJ1-1	CASRIRDGFLATEAFF
TRBD2	TRBV28	TRBJ2-7	CASSPPWRGISYEQYF
TRBD2	TRBV20-1	TRBJ2-1	CIEEGLAGGNEQFF
-	TRBV20-1	TRBJ1-4	CSARDPGTATNEKLFF
-	TRBV2	TRBJ1-5	CASTKDTISNQPQHF
TRBD1	TRBV20-1	TRBJ1-4	CSASRGLSEKLFF
-	TRBV10-2	TRBJ2-3	CASSEFETGGTDTQYF
TRBD1	TRBV20-1	TRBJ2-3	CSARQTGGIDTQYF